Below are 3 T cell receptor beta chains sequenced from a single sample in a study of blood T cell repertoires in COVID-19. Sequenced by immunoSEQ multiplex PCR; TCRdb stores in-frame clones only, minus some. The table lists approximately 81,000 clones, roughly four fifths of them singletons. Material: peripheral blood. The receptors stem from a human donor in a cohort sampled during active COVID-19.

Only a few counts were recorded for this clone. The V call is TRBV18, the J call TRBJ2-2, with D tentatively TRBD1 (6 bases). CDR1 is KGHSH and CDR2 is LQKENI in the germline V gene. V dropped 0 bases and J dropped 3 bases, with 11 bases sitting between them. The CDR3 consists of 16 residues. CDR3 sequence: CASSPPSRGDTGELFF. CDR3 DNA: TGTGCCAGCTCACCACCCAGCAGGGGTGACACCGGGGAGCTGTTTTTT. Combining the CDR3 with reference TRBV18 and TRBJ2-2 gives the whole variable domain NAGVMQNPRHLVRRRGQEARLRCSPMKGHSHVYWYRQLPEEGLKFMVYLQKENIIDESGMPKERFSAEFPKEGPSILRIQQVVRGDSAAYFCASSPPSRGDTGELFFGEGSRLTVL.

A few counts support this clone. V and J are TRBV19 and TRBJ1-1; 8 bases match TRBD1. Germline assignment: CDR1 LNHDA and CDR2 SQIVND (reference sequence). The CDR3 is 17 residues long. The V segment lost 4 bases and the J segment 6 bases; nucleotides outside the gene matches: 16. CDR3 nucleotide sequence: TGTGCCAGTAGTACGGACAGGGCGGGGCTTTCATTGGCTGAAGCTTTCTTT. Protein product: CASSTDRAGLSLAEAFF. The full variable domain, rest sourced from reference TRBV19 and TRBJ1-1, is DGGITQSPKYLFRKEGQNVTLSCEQNLNHDAMYWYRQDPGQGLRLIYYSQIVNDFQKGDIAEGYSVSREKKESFPLTVTSAQKNPTAFYLCASSTDRAGLSLAEAFFGQGTRLTVV.

This sequence joins TRBV15 and TRBJ1-2; 7 bases match TRBD1. The V and J ends lost 4 bases and 6 bases, in that order; junction bases with no gene match: 8. The germline V gene encodes CDR1 LNHNV and CDR2 YYDKDF (reference sequence). The CDR3 length is 14 residues. In DNA form, the CDR3 reads TGTGCCACCAGCACCTATAGCGACAGGGATGGCTACACCTTC. This encodes CATSTYSDRDGYTF.